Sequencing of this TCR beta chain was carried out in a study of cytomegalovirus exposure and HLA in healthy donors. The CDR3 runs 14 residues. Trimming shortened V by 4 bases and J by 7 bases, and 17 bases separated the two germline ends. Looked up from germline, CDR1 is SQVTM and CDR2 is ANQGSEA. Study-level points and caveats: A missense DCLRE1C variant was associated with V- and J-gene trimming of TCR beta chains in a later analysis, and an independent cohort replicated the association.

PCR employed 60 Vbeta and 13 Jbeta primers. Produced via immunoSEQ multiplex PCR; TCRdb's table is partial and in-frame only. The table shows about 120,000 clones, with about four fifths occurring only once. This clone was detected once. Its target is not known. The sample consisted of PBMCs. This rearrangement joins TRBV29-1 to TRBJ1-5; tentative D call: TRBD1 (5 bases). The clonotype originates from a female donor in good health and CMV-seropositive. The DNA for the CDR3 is TGCAGCGTTGCTTTATCTGGAGGGGACCAGCCCCAGCATTTT. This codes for CSVALSGGDQPQHF. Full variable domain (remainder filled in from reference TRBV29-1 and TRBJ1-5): SAVISQKPSRDICQRGTSLTIQCQVDSQVTMMFWYRQQPGQSLTLIATANQGSEATYESGFVIDKFPISRPNLTFSTLTVSNMSPEDSSIYLCSVALSGGDQPQHFGDGTRLSIL.